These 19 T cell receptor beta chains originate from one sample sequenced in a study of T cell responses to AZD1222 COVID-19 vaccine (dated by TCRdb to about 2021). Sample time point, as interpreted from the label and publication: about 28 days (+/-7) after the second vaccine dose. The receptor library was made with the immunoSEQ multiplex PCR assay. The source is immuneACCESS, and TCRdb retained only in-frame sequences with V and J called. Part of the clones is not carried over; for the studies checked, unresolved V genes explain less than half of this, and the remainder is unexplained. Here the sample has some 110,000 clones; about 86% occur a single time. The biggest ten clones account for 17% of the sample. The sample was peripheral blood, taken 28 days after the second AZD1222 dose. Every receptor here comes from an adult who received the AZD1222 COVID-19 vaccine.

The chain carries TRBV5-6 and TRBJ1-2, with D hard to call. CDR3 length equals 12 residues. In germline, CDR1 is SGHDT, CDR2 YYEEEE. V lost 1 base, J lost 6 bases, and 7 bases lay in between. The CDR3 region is CASSLKGNGYTF. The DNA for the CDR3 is TGTGCCAGCAGCTTGAAGGGAAATGGCTACACCTTC.

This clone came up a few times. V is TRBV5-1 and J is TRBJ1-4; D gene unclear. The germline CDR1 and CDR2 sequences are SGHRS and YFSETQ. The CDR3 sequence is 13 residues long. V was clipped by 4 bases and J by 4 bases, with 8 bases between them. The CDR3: CASSNSNNEKLFF. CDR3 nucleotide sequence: TGCGCCAGCAGCAACAGTAATAATGAAAAACTGTTTTTT.

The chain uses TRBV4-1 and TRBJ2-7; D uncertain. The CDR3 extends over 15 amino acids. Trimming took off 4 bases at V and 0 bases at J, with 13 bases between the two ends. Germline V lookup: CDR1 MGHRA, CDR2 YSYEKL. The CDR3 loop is CASSRLIQSSYEQYF. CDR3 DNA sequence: TGCGCCAGCAGCCGATTGATTCAGAGCTCCTACGAGCAGTACTTC.

The CDR3 sequence is CASSSHDRRTYEQYF. Here the CDR3 DNA reads TGTGCCAGCAGCTCTCATGACAGGAGGACCTACGAGCAGTACTTC. J is TRBJ2-7 and V is TRBV7-9; D perhaps matches TRBD1 (6 bases). The germline V gene encodes CDR1 SEHNR and CDR2 FQNEAQ (reference sequence). The ends were cut back, 4 bases at V and 2 bases at J, with 15 bases in the middle. The CDR3 length is 15 residues.

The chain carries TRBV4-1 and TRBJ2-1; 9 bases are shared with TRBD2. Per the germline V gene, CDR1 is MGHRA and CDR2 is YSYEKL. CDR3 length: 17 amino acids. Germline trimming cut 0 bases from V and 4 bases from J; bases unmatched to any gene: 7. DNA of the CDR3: TGCGCCAGCAGCCAAGAAGGAGCTAGCGGGATTTACAATGAGCAGTTCTTC. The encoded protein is CASSQEGASGIYNEQFF.

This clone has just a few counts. CDR3 in amino acids: CASSTSRTGNQPQHF. The CDR3, as DNA: TGTGCCAGCAGCACCTCTAGGACAGGCAATCAGCCCCAGCATTTT. The J gene is TRBJ1-5, the V gene TRBV7-8; D might be TRBD1 (6 bases). V lost 5 bases and J 2 bases, leaving 13 bases between the germline ends. The CDR3 extends over 15 amino acids. Per germline, CDR1 SGHVS and CDR2 FQNEAQ. The full variable domain, in which reference TRBV7-8 and TRBJ1-5 provide the parts outside the CDR3, is GAGVSQSPRYKVAKRGQDVALRCDPISGHVSLFWYQQALGQGPEFLTYFQNEAQLDKSGLPSDRFFAERPEGSVSTLKIQRTQQEDSAVYLCASSTSRTGNQPQHFGDGTRLSIL.

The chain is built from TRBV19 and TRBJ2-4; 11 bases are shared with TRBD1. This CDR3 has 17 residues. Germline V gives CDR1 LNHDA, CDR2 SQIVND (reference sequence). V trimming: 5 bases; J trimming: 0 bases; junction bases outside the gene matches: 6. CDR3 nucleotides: TGTGCCAGTAGTCCCCGGACAGGGGGCCTAGCCAAAAACATTCAGTACTTC. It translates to CASSPRTGGLAKNIQYF.

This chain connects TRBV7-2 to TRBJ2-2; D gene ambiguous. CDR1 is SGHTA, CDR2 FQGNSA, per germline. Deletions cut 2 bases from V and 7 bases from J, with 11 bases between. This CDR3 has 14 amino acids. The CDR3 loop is CASSLQLRDGELFF. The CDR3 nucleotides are TGTGCCAGCAGCTTACAATTAAGGGACGGGGAGCTGTTTTTT.

In DNA form, the CDR3 reads TGTGCCAGCTCACCACCCGGGGGCCCAACCGGGGAGCTGTTTTTT. It is translated as CASSPPGGPTGELFF. The chain is built from TRBV18 and TRBJ2-2; perhaps D is TRBD1 or TRBD2 (6 bases each). Germline V gives CDR1 KGHSH, CDR2 LQKENI. V was shortened by 0 bases and J by 5 bases, with 10 bases between the two germline ends. This CDR3 comprises 15 residues.

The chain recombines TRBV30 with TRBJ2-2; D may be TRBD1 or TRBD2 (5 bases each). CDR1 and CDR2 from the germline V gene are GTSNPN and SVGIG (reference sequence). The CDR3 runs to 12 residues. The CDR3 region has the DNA TGTGGGGGGTTGGGATACTTCGGGGAGCTGTTTTTT. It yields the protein CGGLGYFGELFF.

The CDR3 DNA is TGTGCCAGCAGAGCAGGGGGATTAACTGAAGCTTTCTTT. The encoded protein is CASRAGGLTEAFF. The chain carries TRBV7-2 and TRBJ1-1, with TRBD1 identical over 7 bases. V shed 6 bases, J shed 5 bases, and the junction held 6 bases outside the gene matches. The length of the CDR3 is 13 residues. The germline V gene encodes CDR1 SGHTA and CDR2 FQGNSA.

The CDR3, as DNA: TGTGCCAGCAGCGTGAGTGGACAGGGGGCTTACGGAAACACCATATATTTT. It codes for CASSVSGQGAYGNTIYF. V gene TRBV9 combines with J gene TRBJ1-3; 11 bases map to TRBD1. J was trimmed by 4 bases and V by 2 bases; bases with no gene match: 8. Germline values: CDR1 SGDLS, CDR2 YYNGEE. The CDR3 sequence is 17 residues long.

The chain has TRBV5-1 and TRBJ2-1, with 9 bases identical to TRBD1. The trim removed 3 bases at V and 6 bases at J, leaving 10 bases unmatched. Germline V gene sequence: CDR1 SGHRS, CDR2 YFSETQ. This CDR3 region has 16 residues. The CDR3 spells CASSYLQGALVNEQFF. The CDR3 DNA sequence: TGCGCCAGCAGCTATTTACAGGGGGCCCTTGTCAATGAGCAGTTCTTC.

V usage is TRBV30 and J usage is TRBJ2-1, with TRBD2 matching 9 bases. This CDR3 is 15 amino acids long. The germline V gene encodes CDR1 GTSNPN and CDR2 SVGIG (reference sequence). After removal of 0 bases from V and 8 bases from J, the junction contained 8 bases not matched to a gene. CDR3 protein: CAWSVWSGRQDEQFF. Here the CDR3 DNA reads TGTGCCTGGAGTGTTTGGAGCGGGAGGCAGGATGAGCAGTTCTTC.

CDR3: CASSYGSQGMGSPLHF. The CDR3 coding sequence is TGTGCCAGCAGTTACGGATCACAGGGGATGGGTTCACCCCTCCACTTT. This chain connects TRBV6-5 to TRBJ1-6, with 7 bases aligning to TRBD1. The CDR3 spans 16 residues. Germline V gene sequence: CDR1 MNHEY, CDR2 SVGAGI. Trimming cost V 2 bases and J 9 bases; bases outside gene matches: 10.

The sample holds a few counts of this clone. CDR3: CASSQTGTAFQETQYF. Written as DNA, the CDR3 is TGTGCCAGCTCTCAGACCGGGACAGCATTCCAAGAGACCCAGTACTTC. The J gene is TRBJ2-5, the V gene TRBV18; 7 bases agree with TRBD1. Germline V lookup: CDR1 KGHSH, CDR2 LQKENI. The CDR3 spans 16 residues. After removal of 6 bases from V and 1 base from J, the junction contained 11 bases not matched to a gene. Combining the CDR3 with reference TRBV18 and TRBJ2-5 gives the whole variable domain NAGVMQNPRHLVRRRGQEARLRCSPMKGHSHVYWYRQLPEEGLKFMVYLQKENIIDESGMPKERFSAEFPKEGPSILRIQQVVRGDSAAYFCASSQTGTAFQETQYFGPGTRLLVL.

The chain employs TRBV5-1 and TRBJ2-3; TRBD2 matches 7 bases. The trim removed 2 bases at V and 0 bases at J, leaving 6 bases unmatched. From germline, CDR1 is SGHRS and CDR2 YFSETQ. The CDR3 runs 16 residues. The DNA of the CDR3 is TGCGCCAGCAGCTTAGCGGGATTACTTAGCACAGATACGCAGTATTTT. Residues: CASSLAGLLSTDTQYF.

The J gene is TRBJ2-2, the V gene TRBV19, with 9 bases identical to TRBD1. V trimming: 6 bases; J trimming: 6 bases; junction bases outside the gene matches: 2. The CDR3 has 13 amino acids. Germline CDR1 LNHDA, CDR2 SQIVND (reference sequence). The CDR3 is CASSRQGAGELFF. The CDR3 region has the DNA TGTGCCAGTAGCAGACAGGGGGCCGGGGAGCTGTTTTTT.

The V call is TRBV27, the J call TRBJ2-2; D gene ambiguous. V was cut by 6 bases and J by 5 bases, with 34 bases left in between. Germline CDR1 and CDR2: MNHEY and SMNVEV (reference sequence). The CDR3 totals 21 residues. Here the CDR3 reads CASSPRRSRVKVWIRTGELFF. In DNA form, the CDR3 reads TGTGCCAGCAGCCCCCGCCGGAGTAGGGTAAAAGTGTGGATTAGGACCGGGGAGCTGTTTTTT.